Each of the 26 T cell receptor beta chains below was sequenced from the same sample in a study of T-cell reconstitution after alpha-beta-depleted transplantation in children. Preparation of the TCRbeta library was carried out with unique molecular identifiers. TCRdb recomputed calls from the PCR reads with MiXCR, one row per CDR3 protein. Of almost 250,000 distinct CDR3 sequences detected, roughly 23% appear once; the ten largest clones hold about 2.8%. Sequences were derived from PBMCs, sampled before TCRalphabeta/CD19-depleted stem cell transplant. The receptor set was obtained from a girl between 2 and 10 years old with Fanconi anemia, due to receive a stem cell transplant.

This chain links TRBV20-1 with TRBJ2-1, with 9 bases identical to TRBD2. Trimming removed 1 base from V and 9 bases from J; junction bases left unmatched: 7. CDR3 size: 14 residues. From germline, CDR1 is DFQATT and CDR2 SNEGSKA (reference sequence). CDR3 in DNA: TGCAGTGCTAGAGGAGCGGGAGGAATATCTGAGCAGTTCTTC. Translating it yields CSARGAGGISEQFF.

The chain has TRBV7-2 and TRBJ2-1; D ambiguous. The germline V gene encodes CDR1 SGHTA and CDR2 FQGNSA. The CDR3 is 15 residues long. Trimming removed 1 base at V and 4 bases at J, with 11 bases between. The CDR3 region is CASSLDLLVYNEQFF. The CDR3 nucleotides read TGTGCCAGCAGCTTAGACTTGCTCGTTTACAATGAGCAGTTCTTC.

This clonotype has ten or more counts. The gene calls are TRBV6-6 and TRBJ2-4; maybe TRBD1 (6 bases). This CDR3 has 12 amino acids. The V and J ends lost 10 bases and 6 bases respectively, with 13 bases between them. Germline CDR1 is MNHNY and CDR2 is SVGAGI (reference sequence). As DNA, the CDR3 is TGTGCCATCCAGACAGGATCAAACATTCAGTACTTC. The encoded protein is CAIQTGSNIQYF.

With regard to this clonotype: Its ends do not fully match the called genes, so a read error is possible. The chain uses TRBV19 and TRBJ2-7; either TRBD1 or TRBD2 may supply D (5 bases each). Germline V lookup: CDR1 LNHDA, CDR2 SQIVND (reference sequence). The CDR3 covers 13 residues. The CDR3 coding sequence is TGTGCCATTAGTAAGGAGCGGAGTGGGGGGCAGTACTTC. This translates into CAISKERSGGQYF.

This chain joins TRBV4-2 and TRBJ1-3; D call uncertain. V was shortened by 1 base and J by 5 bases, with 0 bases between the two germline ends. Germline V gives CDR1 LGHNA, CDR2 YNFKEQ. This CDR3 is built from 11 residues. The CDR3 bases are TGTGCCAGCAGCCAAGGAAACACCATATATTTT. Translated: CASSQGNTIYF.

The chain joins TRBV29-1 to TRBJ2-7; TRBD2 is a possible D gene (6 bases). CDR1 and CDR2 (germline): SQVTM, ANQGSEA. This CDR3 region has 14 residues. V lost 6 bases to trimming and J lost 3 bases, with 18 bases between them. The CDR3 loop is CSVSTGTQGYEQYF. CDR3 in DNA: TGCAGCGTCTCGACCGGGACTCAGGGCTACGAGCAGTACTTC.

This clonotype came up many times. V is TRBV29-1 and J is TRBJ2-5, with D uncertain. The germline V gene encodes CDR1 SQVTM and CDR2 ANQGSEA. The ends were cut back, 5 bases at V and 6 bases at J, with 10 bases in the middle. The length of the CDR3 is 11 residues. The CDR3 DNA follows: TGCAGCGTTTCGGGTCCACAGACCCAGTACTTC. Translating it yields CSVSGPQTQYF. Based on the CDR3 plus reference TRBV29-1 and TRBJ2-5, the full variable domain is SAVISQKPSRDICQRGTSLTIQCQVDSQVTMMFWYRQQPGQSLTLIATANQGSEATYESGFVIDKFPISRPNLTFSTLTVSNMSPEDSSIYLCSVSGPQTQYFGPGTRLLVL.

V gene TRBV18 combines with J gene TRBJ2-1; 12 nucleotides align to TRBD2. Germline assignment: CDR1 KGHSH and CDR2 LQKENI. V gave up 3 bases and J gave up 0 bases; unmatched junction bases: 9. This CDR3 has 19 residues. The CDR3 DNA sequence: TGTGCCAGCTCACCTCTCGGGACTAGCGGGTCCAGCTCCTACAATGAGCAGTTCTTC. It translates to CASSPLGTSGSSSYNEQFF.

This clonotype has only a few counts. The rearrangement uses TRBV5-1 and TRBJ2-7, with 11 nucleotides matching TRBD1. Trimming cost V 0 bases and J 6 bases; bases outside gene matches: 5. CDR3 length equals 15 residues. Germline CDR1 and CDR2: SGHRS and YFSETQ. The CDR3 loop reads CASSLVGDRGFEQYF. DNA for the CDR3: TGCGCCAGCAGCTTGGTCGGGGACAGGGGGTTCGAGCAGTACTTC. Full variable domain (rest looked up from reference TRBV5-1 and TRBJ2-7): KAGVTQTPRYLIKTRGQQVTLSCSPISGHRSVSWYQQTPGQGLQFLFEYFSETQRNKGNFPGRFSGRQFSNSRSEMNVSTLELGDSALYLCASSLVGDRGFEQYFGPGTRLTVT.

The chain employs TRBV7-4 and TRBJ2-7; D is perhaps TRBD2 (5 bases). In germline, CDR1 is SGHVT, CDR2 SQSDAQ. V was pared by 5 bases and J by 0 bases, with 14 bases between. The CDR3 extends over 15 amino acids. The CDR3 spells CASSPGGESSYEQYF. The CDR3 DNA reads TGTGCCAGCAGCCCGGGTGGGGAGAGCTCCTACGAGCAGTACTTC.

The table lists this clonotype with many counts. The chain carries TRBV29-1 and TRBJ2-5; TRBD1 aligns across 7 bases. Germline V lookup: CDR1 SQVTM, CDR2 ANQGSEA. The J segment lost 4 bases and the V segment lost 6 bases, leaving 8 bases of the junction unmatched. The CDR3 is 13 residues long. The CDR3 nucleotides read TGCAGCGTGGACCGGGACAGAGGAGAGACCCAGTACTTC. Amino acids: CSVDRDRGETQYF.

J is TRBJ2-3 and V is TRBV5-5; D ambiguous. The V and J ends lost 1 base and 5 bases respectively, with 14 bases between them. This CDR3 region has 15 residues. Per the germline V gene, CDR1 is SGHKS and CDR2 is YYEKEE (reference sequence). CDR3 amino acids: CASSLSGRSGDTQYF. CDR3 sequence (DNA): TGTGCCAGCAGCTTGTCGGGCAGGTCGGGAGATACGCAGTATTTT. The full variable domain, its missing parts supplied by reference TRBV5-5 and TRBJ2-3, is DAGVTQSPTHLIKTRGQQVTLRCSPISGHKSVSWYQQVLGQGPQFIFQYYEKEERGRGNFPDRFSARQFPNYSSELNVNALLLGDSALYLCASSLSGRSGDTQYFGPGTRLTVL.

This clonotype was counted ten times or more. DNA for the CDR3: TGTGCCAGCAGTCGTAGCGGGGGATCCTACGAGCAGTACTTC. Its translation is CASSRSGGSYEQYF. The J gene is TRBJ2-7, the V gene TRBV12-3 or TRBV12-4; 9 positions match TRBD2. The CDR3 totals 14 residues. V gave up 5 bases and J gave up 1 base; unmatched junction bases: 3.

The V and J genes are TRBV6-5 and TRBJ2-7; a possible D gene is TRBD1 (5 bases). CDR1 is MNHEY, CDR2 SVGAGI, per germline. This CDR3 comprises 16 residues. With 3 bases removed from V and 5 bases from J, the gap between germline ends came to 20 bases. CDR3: CASSYIVGAQAHEQYF. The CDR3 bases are TGTGCCAGCAGTTATATCGTTGGTGCACAGGCCCACGAGCAGTACTTC.

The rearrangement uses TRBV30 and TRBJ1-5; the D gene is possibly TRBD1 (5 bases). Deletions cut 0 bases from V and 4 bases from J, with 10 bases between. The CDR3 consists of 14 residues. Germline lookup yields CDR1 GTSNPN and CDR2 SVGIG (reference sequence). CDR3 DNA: TGTGCCTGGAGTGTAGGGACCGCGAATCAGCCCCAGCATTTT. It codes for CAWSVGTANQPQHF.

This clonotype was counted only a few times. In DNA, the CDR3 is TGCAGCGTTACCGGGACAGACCAAGAGACCCAGTACTTC. Amino acid sequence: CSVTGTDQETQYF. The chain carries TRBV29-1 and TRBJ2-5; 7 nucleotides match TRBD1. Unmatched junction bases numbered 3, after V lost 5 bases and J lost 0 bases. CDR1 SQVTM and CDR2 ANQGSEA come from the germline V gene. The CDR3 has 13 residues.

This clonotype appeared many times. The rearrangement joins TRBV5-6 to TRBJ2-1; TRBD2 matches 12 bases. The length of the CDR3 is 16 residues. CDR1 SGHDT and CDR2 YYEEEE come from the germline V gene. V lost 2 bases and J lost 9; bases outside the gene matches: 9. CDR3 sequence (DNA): TGTGCCAGCAGCTTCCGCGGACTAGCGGGGCACCCTGAGCAGTTCTTC. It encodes CASSFRGLAGHPEQFF.

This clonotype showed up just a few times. CDR3 sequence reads: CSVVTGGRYGYTF. The CDR3 coding sequence is TGCAGCGTTGTGACAGGGGGAAGGTATGGCTACACCTTC. J is TRBJ1-2 and V is TRBV29-1; 9 bases align to TRBD1. Trimming took 4 bases from V and 5 from J; bases not matched to a gene: 5. The CDR3 spans 13 residues. Germline CDR1 SQVTM, CDR2 ANQGSEA.

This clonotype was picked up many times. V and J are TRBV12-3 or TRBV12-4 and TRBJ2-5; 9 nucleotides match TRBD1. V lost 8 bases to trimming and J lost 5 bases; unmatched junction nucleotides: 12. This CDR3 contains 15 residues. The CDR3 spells CASGPQGALSETQYF. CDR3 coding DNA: TGTGCCAGCGGGCCACAGGGGGCGCTCAGTGAGACCCAGTACTTC.

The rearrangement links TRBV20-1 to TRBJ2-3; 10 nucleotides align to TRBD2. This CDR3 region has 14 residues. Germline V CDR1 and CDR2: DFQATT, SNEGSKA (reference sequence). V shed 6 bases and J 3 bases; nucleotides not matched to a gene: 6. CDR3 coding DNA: TGCAGTGCCGCCGGGACTAGCGAGACAGATACGCAGTATTTT. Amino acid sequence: CSAAGTSETDTQYF.

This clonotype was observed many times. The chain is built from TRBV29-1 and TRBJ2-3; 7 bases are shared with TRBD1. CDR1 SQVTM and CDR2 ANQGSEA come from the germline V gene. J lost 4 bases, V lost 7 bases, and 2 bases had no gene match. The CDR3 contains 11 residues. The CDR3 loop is CSATGSDTQYF. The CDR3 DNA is TGCAGCGCGACAGGGTCAGATACGCAGTATTTT.

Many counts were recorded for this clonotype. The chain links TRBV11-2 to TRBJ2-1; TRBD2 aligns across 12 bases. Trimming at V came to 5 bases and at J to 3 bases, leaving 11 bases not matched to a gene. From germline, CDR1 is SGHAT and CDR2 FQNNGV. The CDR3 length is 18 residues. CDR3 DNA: TGTGCCAGCAGCAGGACTAGCGGGATGGGGTCCAACTACAATGAGCAGTTCTTC. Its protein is CASSRTSGMGSNYNEQFF.

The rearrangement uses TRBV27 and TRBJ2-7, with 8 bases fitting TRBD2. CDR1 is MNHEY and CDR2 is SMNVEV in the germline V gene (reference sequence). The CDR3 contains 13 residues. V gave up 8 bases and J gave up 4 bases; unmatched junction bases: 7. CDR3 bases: TGTGCCAGCGGCCCGGGGGGGAGGTACGAGCAGTACTTC. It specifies CASGPGGRYEQYF.

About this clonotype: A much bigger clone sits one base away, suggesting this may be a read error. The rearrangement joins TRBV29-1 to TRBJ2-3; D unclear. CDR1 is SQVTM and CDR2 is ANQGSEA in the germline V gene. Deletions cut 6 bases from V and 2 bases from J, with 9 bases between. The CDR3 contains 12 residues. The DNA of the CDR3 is TGCAGCGTCGGGTCTTTCACAGATACGCAGTATTTT. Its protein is CSVGSFTDTQYF.

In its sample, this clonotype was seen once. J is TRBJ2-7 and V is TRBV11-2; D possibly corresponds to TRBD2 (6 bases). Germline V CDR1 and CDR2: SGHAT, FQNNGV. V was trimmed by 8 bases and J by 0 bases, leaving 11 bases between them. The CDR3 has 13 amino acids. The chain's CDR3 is CASGRDFSYEQYF. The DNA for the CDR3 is TGTGCCAGCGGCCGGGACTTCTCCTACGAGCAGTACTTC.

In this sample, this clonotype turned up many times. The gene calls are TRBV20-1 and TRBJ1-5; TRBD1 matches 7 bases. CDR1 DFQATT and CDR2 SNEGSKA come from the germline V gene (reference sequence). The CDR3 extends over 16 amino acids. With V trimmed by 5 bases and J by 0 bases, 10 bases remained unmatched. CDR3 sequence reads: CSAAGTETYSNQPQHF. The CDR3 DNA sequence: TGCAGTGCTGCCGGGACAGAGACGTATAGCAATCAGCCCCAGCATTTT.